Presented here are 3 T cell receptor beta chains from one specimen sequenced in a study of T cell responses to AZD1222 COVID-19 vaccine. TCRdb's copy holds only in-frame clones and misses some; the assay was immunoSEQ multiplex PCR. The sample holds nearly 110,000 clones, over 80% seen once. Sequenced material: peripheral blood, taken 28 days after the second AZD1222 dose. Receptors were obtained from an adult who received the AZD1222 COVID-19 vaccine.

The V and J genes are TRBV5-1 and TRBJ1-2, with D perhaps TRBD1 (6 bases). In germline, CDR1 is SGHRS, CDR2 YFSETQ. The V end was cut by 5 bases, the J end by 2 bases, with 13 bases between. CDR3 length: 14 residues. CDR3 amino acids: CASSSGTSNYGYTF. The CDR3 DNA sequence: TGCGCCAGCAGTTCCGGGACAAGCAACTATGGCTACACCTTC.

The V gene is TRBV6-5, the J gene TRBJ2-5; 8 nucleotides match TRBD1. The ends lost 6 bases at V and 5 bases at J; junction bases unmatched: 5. The length of the CDR3 is 13 residues. Germline loops: CDR1 MNHEY, CDR2 SVGAGI. DNA of the CDR3: TGTGCCAGCAGATTGGACAGGGTGGAGACCCAGTACTTC. Amino acids: CASRLDRVETQYF.

The J gene is TRBJ2-7, the V gene TRBV6-2 or TRBV6-3, with 9 bases identical to TRBD1. Germline values: CDR1 MNHEY, CDR2 SVGEGT. Trimming cost V 0 bases and J 3 bases; bases outside gene matches: 3. This CDR3 region has 15 residues. CDR3 nucleotides: TGTGCCAGCAGTTACTCCCCGACAGGGGGCTACGAGCAGTACTTC. It codes for CASSYSPTGGYEQYF.